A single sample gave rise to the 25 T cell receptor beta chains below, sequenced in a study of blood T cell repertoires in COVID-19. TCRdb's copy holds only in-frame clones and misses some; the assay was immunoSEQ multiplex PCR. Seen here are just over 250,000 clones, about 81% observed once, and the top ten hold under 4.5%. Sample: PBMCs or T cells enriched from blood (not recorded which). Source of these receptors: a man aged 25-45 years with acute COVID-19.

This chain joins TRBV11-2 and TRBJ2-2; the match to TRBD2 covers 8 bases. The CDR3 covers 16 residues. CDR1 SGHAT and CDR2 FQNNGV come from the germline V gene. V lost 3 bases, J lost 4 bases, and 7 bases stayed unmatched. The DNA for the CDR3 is TGTGCCAGCAGCTTCCCGAGTAGCGGGATCACCGGGGAGCTGTTTTTT. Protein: CASSFPSSGITGELFF.

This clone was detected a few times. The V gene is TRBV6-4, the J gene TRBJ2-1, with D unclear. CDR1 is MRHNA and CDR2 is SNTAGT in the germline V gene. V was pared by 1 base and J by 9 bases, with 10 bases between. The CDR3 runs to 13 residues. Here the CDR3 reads CASSDLESGEQFF. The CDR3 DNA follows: TGTGCCAGCAGTGACTTAGAGAGTGGTGAGCAGTTCTTC.

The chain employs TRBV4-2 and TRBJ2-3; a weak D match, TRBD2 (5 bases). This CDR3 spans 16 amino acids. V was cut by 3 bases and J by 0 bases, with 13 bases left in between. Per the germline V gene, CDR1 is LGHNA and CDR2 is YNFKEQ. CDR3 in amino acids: CASSQGGPDSTDTQYF. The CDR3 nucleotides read TGTGCCAGCAGCCAGGGCGGGCCAGACAGCACAGATACGCAGTATTTT.

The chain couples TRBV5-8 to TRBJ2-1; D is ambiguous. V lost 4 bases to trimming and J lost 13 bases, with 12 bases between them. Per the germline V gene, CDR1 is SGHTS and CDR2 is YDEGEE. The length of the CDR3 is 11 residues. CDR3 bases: TGTGCCAGCAGCGCCTTCGAGAATCAGTTCTTC. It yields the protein CASSAFENQFF.

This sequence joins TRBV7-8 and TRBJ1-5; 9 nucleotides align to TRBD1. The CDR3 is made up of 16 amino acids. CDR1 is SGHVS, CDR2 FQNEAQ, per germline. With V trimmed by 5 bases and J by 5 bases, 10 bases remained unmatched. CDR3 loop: CASSNGDRGTYQPQHF. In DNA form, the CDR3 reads TGTGCCAGCAGCAACGGTGACAGGGGGACCTATCAGCCCCAGCATTTT. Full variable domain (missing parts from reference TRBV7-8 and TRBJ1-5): GAGVSQSPRYKVAKRGQDVALRCDPISGHVSLFWYQQALGQGPEFLTYFQNEAQLDKSGLPSDRFFAERPEGSVSTLKIQRTQQEDSAVYLCASSNGDRGTYQPQHFGDGTRLSIL.

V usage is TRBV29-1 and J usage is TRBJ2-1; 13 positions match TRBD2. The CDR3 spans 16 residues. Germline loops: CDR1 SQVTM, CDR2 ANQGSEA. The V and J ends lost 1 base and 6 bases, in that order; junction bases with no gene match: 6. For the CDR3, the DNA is TGCAGCGTTGAAGGGACTAGCGGGAGATTCCCCAATGAGCAGTTCTTC. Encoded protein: CSVEGTSGRFPNEQFF.

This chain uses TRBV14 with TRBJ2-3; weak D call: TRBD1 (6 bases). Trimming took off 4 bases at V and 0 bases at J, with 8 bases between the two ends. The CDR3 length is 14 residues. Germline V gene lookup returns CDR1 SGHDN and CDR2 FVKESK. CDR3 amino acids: CASSPQGSTDTQYF. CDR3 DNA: TGTGCCAGCAGCCCGCAGGGGAGCACAGATACGCAGTATTTT.

The CDR3: CAWSVRIGTGINEQFF. In DNA form, the CDR3 reads TGTGCCTGGAGTGTCCGCATCGGGACAGGGATCAATGAGCAGTTCTTC. This rearrangement joins TRBV30 to TRBJ2-1; 9 nucleotides match TRBD1. The J segment lost 6 bases and the V segment lost 0 bases, leaving 9 bases of the junction unmatched. Germline V gene data show CDR1 as GTSNPN and CDR2 as SVGIG (reference sequence). The CDR3 is 16 amino acids. Variable domain in full (rest from reference TRBV30 and TRBJ2-1): SQTIHQWPATLVQPVGSPLSLECTVEGTSNPNLYWYRQAAGRGLQLLFYSVGIGQISSEVPQNLSASRPQDRQFILSSKKLLLSDSGFYLCAWSVRIGTGINEQFFGPGTRLTVL.

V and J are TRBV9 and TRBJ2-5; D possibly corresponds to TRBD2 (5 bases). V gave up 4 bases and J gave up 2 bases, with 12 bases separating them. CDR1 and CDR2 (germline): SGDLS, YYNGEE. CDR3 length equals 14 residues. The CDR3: CASSPVGIQETQYF. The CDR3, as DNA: TGTGCCAGCAGCCCTGTCGGGATACAAGAGACCCAGTACTTC. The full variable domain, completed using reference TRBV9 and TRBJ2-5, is DSGVTQTPKHLITATGQRVTLRCSPRSGDLSVYWYQQSLDQGLQFLIQYYNGEERAKGNILERFSAQQFPDLHSELNLSSLELGDSALYFCASSPVGIQETQYFGPGTRLLVL.

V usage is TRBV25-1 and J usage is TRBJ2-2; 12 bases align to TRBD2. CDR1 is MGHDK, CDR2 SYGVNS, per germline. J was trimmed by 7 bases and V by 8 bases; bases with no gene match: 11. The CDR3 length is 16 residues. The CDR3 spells CASSRLAGGYSGELFF. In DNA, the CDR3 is TGTGCCAGCTCAAGGCTAGCGGGGGGGTACAGCGGGGAGCTGTTTTTT.

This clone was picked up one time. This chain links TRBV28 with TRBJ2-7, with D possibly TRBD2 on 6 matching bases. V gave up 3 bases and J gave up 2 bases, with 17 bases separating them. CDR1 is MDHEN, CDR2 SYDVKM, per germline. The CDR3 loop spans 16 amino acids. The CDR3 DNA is TGTGCCAGCAGTTTCCGCGGGGAATCCAAACCCTACGAGCAGTACGTC. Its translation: CASSFRGESKPYEQYV.

The CDR3 bases are TGTGCCAGCAGCCACGACGGGCTTATAGCGGGGGGCTCCTACAATGAGCAGTTCTTC. Translated, it gives CASSHDGLIAGGSYNEQFF. This chain joins TRBV7-2 and TRBJ2-1, with 10 bases lining up with TRBD2. The V and J ends lost 5 bases and 0 bases, in that order; junction bases with no gene match: 13. This CDR3 is built from 19 residues. Germline CDR1 SGHTA, CDR2 FQGNSA. Drawing the rest from reference TRBV7-2 and TRBJ2-1, the complete variable domain is GAGVSQSPSNKVTEKGKDVELRCDPISGHTALYWYRQSLGQGLEFLIYFQGNSAPDKSGLPSDRFSAERTGGSVSTLTIQRTQQEDSAVYLCASSHDGLIAGGSYNEQFFGPGTRLTVL.

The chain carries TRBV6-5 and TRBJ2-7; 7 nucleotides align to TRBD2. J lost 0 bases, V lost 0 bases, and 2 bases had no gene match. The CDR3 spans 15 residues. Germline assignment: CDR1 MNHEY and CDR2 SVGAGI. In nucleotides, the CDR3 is TGTGCCAGCAGTTACTCGCCTAGCGGCTCCTACGAGCAGTACGTC. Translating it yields CASSYSPSGSYEQYV.

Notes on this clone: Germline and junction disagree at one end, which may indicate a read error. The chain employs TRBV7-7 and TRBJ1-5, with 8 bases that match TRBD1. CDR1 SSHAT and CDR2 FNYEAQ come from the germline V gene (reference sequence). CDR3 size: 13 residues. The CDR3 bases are TGTGCTAGCAGCAGGGGGCCGGGACAGCCCCAGCATTTT. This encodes CASSRGPGQPQHF.

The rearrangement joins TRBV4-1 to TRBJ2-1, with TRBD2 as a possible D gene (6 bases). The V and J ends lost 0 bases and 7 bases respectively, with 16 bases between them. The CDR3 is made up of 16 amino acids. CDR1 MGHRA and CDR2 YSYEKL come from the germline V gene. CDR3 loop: CASSQEGPGRGNEQFF. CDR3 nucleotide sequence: TGCGCCAGCAGCCAAGAAGGGCCAGGCCGGGGGAATGAGCAGTTCTTC.

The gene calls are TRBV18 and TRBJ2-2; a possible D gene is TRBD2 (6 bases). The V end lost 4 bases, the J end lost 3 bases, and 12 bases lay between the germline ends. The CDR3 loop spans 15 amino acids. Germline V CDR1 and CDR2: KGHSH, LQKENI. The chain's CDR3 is CASSLRTIHTGELFF. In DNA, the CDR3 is TGTGCCAGCTCACTCAGGACTATCCACACCGGGGAGCTGTTTTTT.

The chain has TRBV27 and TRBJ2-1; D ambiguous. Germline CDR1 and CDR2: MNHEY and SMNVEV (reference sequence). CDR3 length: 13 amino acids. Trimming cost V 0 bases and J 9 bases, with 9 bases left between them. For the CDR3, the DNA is TGTGCCAGCAGTTTATCGGTGTCGGTTGAGCAGTTCTTC. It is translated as CASSLSVSVEQFF.

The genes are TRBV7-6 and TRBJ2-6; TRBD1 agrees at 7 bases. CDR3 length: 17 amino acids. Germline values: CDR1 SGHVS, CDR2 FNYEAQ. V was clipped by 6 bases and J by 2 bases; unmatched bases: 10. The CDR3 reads CASSSRQGMAGANVLTF. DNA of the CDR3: TGTGCCAGCAGTTCCAGACAGGGAATGGCTGGGGCCAACGTCCTGACTTTC. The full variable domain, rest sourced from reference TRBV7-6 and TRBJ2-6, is GAGVSQSPRYKVTKRGQDVALRCDPISGHVSLYWYRQALGQGPEFLTYFNYEAQQDKSGLPNDRFSAERPEGSISTLTIQRTEQRDSAMYRCASSSRQGMAGANVLTFGAGSRLTVL.

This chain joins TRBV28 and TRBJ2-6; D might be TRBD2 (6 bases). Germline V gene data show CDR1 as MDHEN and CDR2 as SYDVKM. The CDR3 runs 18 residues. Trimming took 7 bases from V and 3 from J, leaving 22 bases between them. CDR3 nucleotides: TGTGCCAGCACTACAGCGGGCAGGCCTCTTGGTGGGGCCAACGTCCTGACTTTC. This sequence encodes CASTTAGRPLGGANVLTF.

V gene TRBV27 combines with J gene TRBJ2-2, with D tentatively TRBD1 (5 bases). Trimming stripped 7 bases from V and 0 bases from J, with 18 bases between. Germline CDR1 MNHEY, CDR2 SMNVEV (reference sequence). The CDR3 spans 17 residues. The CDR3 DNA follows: TGTGCCAGCAACACCGCCGGATACAGGTCGAACACCGGGGAGCTGTTTTTT. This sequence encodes CASNTAGYRSNTGELFF.

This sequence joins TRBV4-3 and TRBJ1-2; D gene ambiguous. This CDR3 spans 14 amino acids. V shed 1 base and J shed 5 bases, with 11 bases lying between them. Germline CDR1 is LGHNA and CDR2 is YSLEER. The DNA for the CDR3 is TGCGCCAGCAGCCAAGCCCCGGGAGAATATGGCTACACCTTC. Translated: CASSQAPGEYGYTF.

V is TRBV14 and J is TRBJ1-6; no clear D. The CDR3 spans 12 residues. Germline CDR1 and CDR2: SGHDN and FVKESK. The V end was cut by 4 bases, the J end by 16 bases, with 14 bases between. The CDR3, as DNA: TGTGCCAGCAGCCCAGGCCCTTTAGGACTCCACTTT. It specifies CASSPGPLGLHF.

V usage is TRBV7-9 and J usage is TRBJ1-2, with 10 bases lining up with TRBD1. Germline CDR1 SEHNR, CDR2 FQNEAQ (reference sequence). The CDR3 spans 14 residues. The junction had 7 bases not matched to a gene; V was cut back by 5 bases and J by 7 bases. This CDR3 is CASSQTGGKGGYTF. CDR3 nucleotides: TGTGCCAGCAGCCAGACAGGGGGCAAGGGTGGCTACACCTTC.

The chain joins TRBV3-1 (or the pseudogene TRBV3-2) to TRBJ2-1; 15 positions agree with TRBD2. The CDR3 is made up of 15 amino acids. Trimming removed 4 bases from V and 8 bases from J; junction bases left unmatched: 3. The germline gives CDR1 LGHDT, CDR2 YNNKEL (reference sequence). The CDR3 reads CASSPWTSGRDEQFF. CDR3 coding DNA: TGTGCCAGCAGCCCATGGACTAGCGGGAGGGATGAGCAGTTCTTC.

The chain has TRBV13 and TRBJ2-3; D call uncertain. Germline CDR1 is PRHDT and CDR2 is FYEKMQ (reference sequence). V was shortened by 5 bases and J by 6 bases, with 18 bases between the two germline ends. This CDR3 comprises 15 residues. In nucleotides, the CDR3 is TGTGCCAGCAGCGGCGACGCGCTAGTTTCCGATACGCAGTATTTT. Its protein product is CASSGDALVSDTQYF.